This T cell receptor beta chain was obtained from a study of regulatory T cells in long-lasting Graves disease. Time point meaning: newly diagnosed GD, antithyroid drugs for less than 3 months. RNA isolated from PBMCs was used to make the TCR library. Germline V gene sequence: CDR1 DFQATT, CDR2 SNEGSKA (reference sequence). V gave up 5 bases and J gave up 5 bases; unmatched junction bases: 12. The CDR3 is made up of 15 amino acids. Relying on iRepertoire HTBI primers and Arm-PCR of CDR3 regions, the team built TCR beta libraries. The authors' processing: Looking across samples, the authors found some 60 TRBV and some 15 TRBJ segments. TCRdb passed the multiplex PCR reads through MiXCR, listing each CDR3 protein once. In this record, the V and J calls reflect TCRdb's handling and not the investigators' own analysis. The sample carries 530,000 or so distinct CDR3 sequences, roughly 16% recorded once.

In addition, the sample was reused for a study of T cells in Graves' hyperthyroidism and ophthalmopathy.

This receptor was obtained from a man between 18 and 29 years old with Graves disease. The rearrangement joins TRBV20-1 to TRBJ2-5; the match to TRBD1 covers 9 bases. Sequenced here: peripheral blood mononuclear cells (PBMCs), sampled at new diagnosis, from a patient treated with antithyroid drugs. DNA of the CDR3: TGCAGTGCTGTCGTGGGGACAGGGTATTTTGAGACCCAGTACTTC. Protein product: CSAVVGTGYFETQYF.